A selection of T cell receptor beta chains follows, all from one sample in a study of PD-1 blockade in classical Hodgkin lymphoma. The table came from immunoSEQ multiplex PCR; TCRdb's copy has only in-frame clones and leaves some out. The sample has roughly 20,000 clones, 70% to 85% seen once. The sample consisted of peripheral blood mononuclear cells (PBMCs), taken before the fourth cycle of nivolumab. The receptors here all came from a human donor with classical Hodgkin lymphoma. Both conserved end residues are part of each CDR3. A D gene is named only where the DNA matches it firmly. Clone size, where shown, is once, few, many, or a class for clones that have expanded.

V	J	D	size	DNA	CDR3
TRBV6-5	TRBJ1-1	NA	NA	TGTGCCAGCAGTTACTATCCCTCAGCCACTGAAGCTTTCTTT	CASSYYPSATEAFF
TRBV9	TRBJ2-3	TRBD1	NA	TGTGCCAGCAGCGCTTTACCGGGACAGGGGGCAGGAGATACGCAGTATTTT	CASSALPGQGAGDTQYF
TRBV5-1	TRBJ1-1	NA	NA	TGCGCCAGCAGCTTGGTGGGTCCGGCAAACACTGAAGCTTTCTTT	CASSLVGPANTEAFF
TRBV6-1	TRBJ2-7	TRBD1	NA	TGTGCCAGCAGTGGGGGGCACGGACAGGGCTTCTCCTACGAGCAGTACTTC	CASSGGHGQGFSYEQYF
TRBV15	TRBJ2-7	NA	NA	TGTGCCACCAGCAGAGAAGGCGGAACCTACGAGCAGTACTTC	CATSREGGTYEQYF
TRBV13	TRBJ1-2	NA	medium-sized	TGTGCCAGCAGCTTGGGCGGCTATGGCTACACCTTC	CASSLGGYGYTF
TRBV5-1	TRBJ2-3	TRBD2	NA	TGCGCCAGCTCTCAGACTAGCGGGAGGAACACAGATACGCAGTATTTT	CASSQTSGRNTDTQYF
TRBV10-1	TRBJ2-3	NA	once	TGCGCCAGACGACCCTTCAGCACAGATACGCAGTATTTT	CARRPFSTDTQYF
TRBV10-3	TRBJ2-2	NA	NA	TGTGCCATCATGGGGATCTTGGCGAACACCGGGGAGCTGTTTTTT	CAIMGILANTGELFF
TRBV7-2	TRBJ2-2	NA	once	TGTGCCAGCAGGCGAGGGGACACCGGGGAGCTGTTTTTT	CASRRGDTGELFF
TRBV2	TRBJ1-2	NA	NA	TGTGCCAGCAGTAGACAGCTTAACTATGGCTACACCTTC	CASSRQLNYGYTF
TRBV23-1	TRBJ1-4	NA	NA	TGCGCCAGCACCCACCCCCAGGGAGAGGACGAAAAACTGTTTTTT	CASTHPQGEDEKLFF
TRBV2	TRBJ2-1	NA	once	TGTGCCAGCAAGGGAGGGGGATTTTACAATGAGCAGTTCTTC	CASKGGGFYNEQFF
TRBV7-7	TRBJ2-1	NA	few	TGTGCCAGCGGGGCCAGCGGGTCTCCCTACAATGAGCAGTTCTTC	CASGASGSPYNEQFF
TRBV5-8	TRBJ2-5	NA	NA	TGTGCCAGCAGCTTGGCCCAGCACGAGACCCAGTACTTC	CASSLAQHETQYF
TRBV2	TRBJ1-1	TRBD1	NA	TGTGCCAGCGGACTCAGGGGGGATGGCACTGAAGCTTTCTTT	CASGLRGDGTEAFF
TRBV4-1	TRBJ2-7	NA	few	TGCGCCAGCAGCTACGGGACCCATCTATGGGGCTACGAGCAGTACTTC	CASSYGTHLWGYEQYF
TRBV7-8	TRBJ1-5	NA	NA	TGTGCCAGCGGTGGGGAGTATCAGCCCCAGCATTTT	CASGGEYQPQHF
TRBV6-1	TRBJ2-1	NA	NA	TGTGCCAGCATAAGCGGGTTCTCCTACAATGAGCAGTTCTTC	CASISGFSYNEQFF
TRBV9	TRBJ2-7	NA	few	TGTGCCAGCAGCGTAGGGAATGTCGCCTACGAGCAGTACTTC	CASSVGNVAYEQYF
TRBV29-1	TRBJ2-1	NA	NA	TGCAGCGCCGCGCGGGGTGTCCATGAGCAGTTCTTC	CSAARGVHEQFF
TRBV27	TRBJ1-2	NA	NA	TGTGCCAGCCGGGTTGCACAGGGCTATGGCTACACCTTC	CASRVAQGYGYTF
TRBV27	TRBJ2-7	NA	NA	TGTGCCAGCAAACTCTGGGACACCTCCTACTCCTACGAGCAGTACTTC	CASKLWDTSYSYEQYF
TRBV7-9	TRBJ2-2	NA	once	TGTGCCAGCAGCTTAGATGGCTACAGGGAGCTGTTTTTT	CASSLDGYRELFF
TRBV7-6	TRBJ2-7	NA	NA	TGTGCCAGCAGCTTAGCTGGAGGCGGACAGCCTCTTTCCTACGAGCAGTACTTC	CASSLAGGGQPLSYEQYF
TRBV6-5	TRBJ2-5	NA	few	TGTGCCAGCAGCCTACCCAGCCAAGAGACCCAGTACTTC	CASSLPSQETQYF
TRBV5-1	TRBJ2-7	TRBD1	NA	TGCGCCAGCAGCTTGGACAGGGGGCGGAACGAGCAGTACTTC	CASSLDRGRNEQYF
TRBV4-1	TRBJ1-1	NA	few	TGCGCCAGCAGCCAGCCCGACAGGAACACTGAAGCTTTCTTT	CASSQPDRNTEAFF
TRBV2	TRBJ1-3	NA	NA	TGTGCCAGCAGTAGAGTGTGGAGGAACACCATATATTTT	CASSRVWRNTIYF
TRBV21-1	TRBJ2-3	NA	NA	TGTGCCAGCAGCAAAGGAGGCACTAGCGGGAGGACAGATACGCAGTATTTT	CASSKGGTSGRTDTQYF
TRBV19	TRBJ1-3	NA	NA	TGTGCCTCCCAAGCAGGAAACTCTGGAAACACCATATATTTT	CASQAGNSGNTIYF
TRBV19	TRBJ1-4	NA	NA	TGTGCCAGTAGTATGGGGGGGACCAAACTGTTTTTT	CASSMGGTKLFF
TRBV7-9	TRBJ1-5	NA	once	TGTGCCAGCAGCTTAGACCTTTATCAGCCCCAGCATTTT	CASSLDLYQPQHF
TRBV19	TRBJ2-7	NA	NA	TGTGCCATCTCTGAGGGTAGTGCCTACGAGCAGTACTTC	CAISEGSAYEQYF
TRBV30	TRBJ1-3	NA	NA	TGTGCCTGGAGAGCAGGGTTCTCTGGAAACACCATATATTTT	CAWRAGFSGNTIYF
TRBV19	TRBJ1-2	NA	few	TGTGCCAGTAGCCTTAACTATGGCTACACCTTC	CASSLNYGYTF
TRBV18	TRBJ1-1	NA	NA	TGTGCCAGCTCACAAAACAGGGAGGTCACTGAAGCTTTCTTT	CASSQNREVTEAFF
TRBV10-3	TRBJ1-1	NA	NA	TGTGCCATCAGTGAGGGCAGACAGACTGAAGCTTTCTTT	CAISEGRQTEAFF
TRBV5-1	TRBJ2-1	TRBD2	NA	TGCGCCAGCAGCTTGCCGGGGGGGCCGCCTGAGCAGTTCTTC	CASSLPGGPPEQFF
TRBV2	TRBJ2-1	NA	NA	TGTGCCAGCAGACTAAGCCCGAGCTCCTACAATGAGCAGTTCTTC	CASRLSPSSYNEQFF
TRBV30	TRBJ2-3	NA	NA	TGTGCCTGGAGGGTGGGGAGCCAGGCGGCAGATACGCAGTATTTT	CAWRVGSQAADTQYF
TRBV2	TRBJ1-1	NA	NA	TGTGCCAGCAGGGACAGTCAGAACACTGAAGCTTTCTTT	CASRDSQNTEAFF
TRBV14	TRBJ2-7	NA	NA	TGTGCCAGCAGCCAAGAGTACAGAACCTACGAGCAGTACTTC	CASSQEYRTYEQYF
TRBV6-5	TRBJ1-2	NA	NA	TGTGCCAGCAGCTCGATTACTAGGGGTAACTATGGCTACACCTTC	CASSSITRGNYGYTF
TRBV29-1	TRBJ2-3	NA	NA	TGCAGCGTTGAAGAGGACACTAGTATGGCAGATACGCAGTATTTT	CSVEEDTSMADTQYF
TRBV2	TRBJ2-5	NA	NA	TGTGCCAGCAGTGGCCCTTTACGGGGGGAGACCCAGTACTTC	CASSGPLRGETQYF
TRBV19	TRBJ1-4	NA	NA	TGTGCCAGTATGTCATGGGGCAGGATGAATGAAAAACTGTTTTTT	CASMSWGRMNEKLFF